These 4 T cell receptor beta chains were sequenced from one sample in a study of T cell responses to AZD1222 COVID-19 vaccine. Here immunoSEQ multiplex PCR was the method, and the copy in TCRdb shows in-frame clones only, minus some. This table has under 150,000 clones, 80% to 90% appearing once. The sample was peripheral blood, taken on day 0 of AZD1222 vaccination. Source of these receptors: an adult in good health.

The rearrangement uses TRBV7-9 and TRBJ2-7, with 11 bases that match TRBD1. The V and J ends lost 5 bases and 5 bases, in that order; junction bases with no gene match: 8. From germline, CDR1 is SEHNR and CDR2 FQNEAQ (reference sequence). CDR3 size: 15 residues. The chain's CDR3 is CASSPGTGGKNEQYF. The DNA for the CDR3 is TGTGCCAGCAGCCCCGGGACAGGGGGAAAGAACGAGCAGTACTTC. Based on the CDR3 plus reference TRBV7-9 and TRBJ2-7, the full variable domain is DTGVSQNPRHKITKRGQNVTFRCDPISEHNRLYWYRQTLGQGPEFLTYFQNEAQLEKSRLLSDRFSAERPKGSFSTLEIQRTEQGDSAMYLCASSPGTGGKNEQYFGPGTRLTVT.

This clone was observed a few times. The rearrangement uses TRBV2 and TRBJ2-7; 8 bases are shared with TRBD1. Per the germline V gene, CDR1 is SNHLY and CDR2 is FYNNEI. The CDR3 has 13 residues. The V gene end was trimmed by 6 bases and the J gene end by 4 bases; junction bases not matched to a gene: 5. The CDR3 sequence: CASSRQGLYEQYF. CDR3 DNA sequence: TGTGCCAGCAGCCGACAGGGGCTTTACGAGCAGTACTTC.

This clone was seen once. The CDR3 loop reads CASSLFNGANTGELFF. CDR3 DNA: TGTGCCAGCAGCTTATTTAACGGAGCGAACACCGGGGAGCTGTTTTTT. The rearrangement joins TRBV7-3 to TRBJ2-2, with D unclear. CDR3 length equals 16 residues. Germline lookup yields CDR1 SGHTA and CDR2 FQGTGA. V was trimmed by 2 bases and J by 0 bases, leaving 10 bases between them.

The CDR3, as DNA: TGCGCCAGCAGTCCTAATGGGGGCTATGGCTACACCTTC. This codes for CASSPNGGYGYTF. The chain carries TRBV10-1 and TRBJ1-2; tentatively, D is TRBD1 (5 bases). V lost 5 bases, J lost 4 bases, and 11 bases lay in between. The CDR3 spans 13 residues. The germline V gene has CDR1 WNHNN and CDR2 SYGVQD (reference sequence).